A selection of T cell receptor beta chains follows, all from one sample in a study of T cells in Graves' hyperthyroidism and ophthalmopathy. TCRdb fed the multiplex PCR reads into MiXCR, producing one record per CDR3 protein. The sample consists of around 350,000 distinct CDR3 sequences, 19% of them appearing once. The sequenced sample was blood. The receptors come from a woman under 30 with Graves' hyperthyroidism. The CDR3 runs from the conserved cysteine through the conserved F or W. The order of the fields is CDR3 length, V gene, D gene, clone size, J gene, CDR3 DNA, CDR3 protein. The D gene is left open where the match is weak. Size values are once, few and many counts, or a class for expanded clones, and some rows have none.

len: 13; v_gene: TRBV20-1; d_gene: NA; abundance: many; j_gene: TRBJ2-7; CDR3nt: TGCAGTGCTAGAGACAGGAAAGGCTACGAGCAGTACTTC; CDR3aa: CSARDRKGYEQYF
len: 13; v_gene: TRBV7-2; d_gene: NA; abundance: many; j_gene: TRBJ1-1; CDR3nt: TGTGCCAGCAGCTTATACGGGGAGGCTGAAGCTTTCTTT; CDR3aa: CASSLYGEAEAFF
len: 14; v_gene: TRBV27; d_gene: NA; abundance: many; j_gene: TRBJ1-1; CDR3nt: TGTGCCAGCAGTTTGGTCGCACCGAACACTGAAGCTTTCTTT; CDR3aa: CASSLVAPNTEAFF
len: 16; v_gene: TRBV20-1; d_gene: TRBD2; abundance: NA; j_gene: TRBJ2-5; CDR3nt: TGCAGTGCTAGAGATTGGCTAGCGGGGGGCAAAGAGACCCAGTACTTC; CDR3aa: CSARDWLAGGKETQYF
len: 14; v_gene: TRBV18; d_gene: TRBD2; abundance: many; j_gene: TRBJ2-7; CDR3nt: TGTGCCAGCTCACCGGGACTAGCGGGCTACGAGCAGTACTTC; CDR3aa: CASSPGLAGYEQYF
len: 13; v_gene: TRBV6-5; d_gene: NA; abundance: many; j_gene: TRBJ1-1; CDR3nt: TGTGCCAGCAGTTACTCAACGCGGGCTGAAGCTTTCTTT; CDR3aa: CASSYSTRAEAFF
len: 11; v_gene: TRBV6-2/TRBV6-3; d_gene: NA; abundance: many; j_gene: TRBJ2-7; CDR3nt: TGTGCCAGCAGTTACTACCAGGCTCTCTACTTC; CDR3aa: CASSYYQALYF
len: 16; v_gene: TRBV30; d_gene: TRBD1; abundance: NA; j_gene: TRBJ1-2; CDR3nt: TGTGCCTGGAGTGTACTGCGGGACAGGGGAATCTATGGCTACACCTTC; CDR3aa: CAWSVLRDRGIYGYTF
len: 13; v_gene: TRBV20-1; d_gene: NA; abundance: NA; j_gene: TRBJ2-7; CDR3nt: TGCAGTGCCACAACAGGGCTGTCCTACGAGCAGTACTTC; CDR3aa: CSATTGLSYEQYF
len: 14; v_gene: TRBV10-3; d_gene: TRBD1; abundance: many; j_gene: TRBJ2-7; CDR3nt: TGTGCCATCAGTGGAGCAGGGGGCCTTTACGAGCAGTACTTC; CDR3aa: CAISGAGGLYEQYF
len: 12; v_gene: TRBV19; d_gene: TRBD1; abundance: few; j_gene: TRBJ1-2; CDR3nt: TGTGCCAGTAACAGGGGGCCTGGCGGCTACACCTTC; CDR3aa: CASNRGPGGYTF
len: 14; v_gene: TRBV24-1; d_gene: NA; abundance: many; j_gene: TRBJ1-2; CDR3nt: TGTGCCACCAGTGATTTAACGGAGAGCTATGGCTACACCTTC; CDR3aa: CATSDLTESYGYTF
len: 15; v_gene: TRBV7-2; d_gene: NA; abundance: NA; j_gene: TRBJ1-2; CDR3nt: TGTGCCAGCAGCTACCTCCGGGACCTTAACTATGGCTACACCTTC; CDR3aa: CASSYLRDLNYGYTF
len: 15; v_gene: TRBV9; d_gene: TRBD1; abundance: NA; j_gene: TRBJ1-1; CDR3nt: TGTGCCAGCAGCGCTCGGACAGGGCCTATTACTGAAGCTTTCTTT; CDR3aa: CASSARTGPITEAFF
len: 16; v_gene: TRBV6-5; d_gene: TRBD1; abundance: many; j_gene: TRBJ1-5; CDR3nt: TGTGCCAGCAGTTACTCGGGCAGGGGGCGCGATCAGCCCCAGCATTTT; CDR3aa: CASSYSGRGRDQPQHF
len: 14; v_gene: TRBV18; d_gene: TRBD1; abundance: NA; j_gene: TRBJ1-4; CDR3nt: TGTGCCAGCTCCCCGACAGGGTGGAATGAAAAACTGTTTTTT; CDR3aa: CASSPTGWNEKLFF
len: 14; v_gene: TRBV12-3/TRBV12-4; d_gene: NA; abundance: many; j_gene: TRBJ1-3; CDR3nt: TGTGCCAGCAGTTCTGGATCTGGAGGAAACACCATATATTTT; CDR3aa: CASSSGSGGNTIYF
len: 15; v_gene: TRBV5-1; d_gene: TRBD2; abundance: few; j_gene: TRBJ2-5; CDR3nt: TGCGCCAGCAGCCGATCCGGCGGGGGTCGGGAGACCCAGTACTTC; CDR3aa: CASSRSGGGRETQYF
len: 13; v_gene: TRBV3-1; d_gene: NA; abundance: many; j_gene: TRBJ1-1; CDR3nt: TGTGCCAGCAGCAGAAAAGGGGTGACTGAAGCTTTCTTT; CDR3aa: CASSRKGVTEAFF
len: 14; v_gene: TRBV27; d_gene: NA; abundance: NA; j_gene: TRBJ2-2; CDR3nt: TGTGCCAGCAGTTCGACCCGGAGCATCGGGGAGCTGTTTTTT; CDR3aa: CASSSTRSIGELFF
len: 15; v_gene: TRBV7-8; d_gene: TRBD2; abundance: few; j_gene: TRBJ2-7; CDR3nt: TGTGCCAGCAGCTTCGCGCTAGCGGGCTCCTACGAGCAGTACTTC; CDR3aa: CASSFALAGSYEQYF
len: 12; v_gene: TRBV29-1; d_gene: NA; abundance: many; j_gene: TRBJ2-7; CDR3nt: TGCAGCGTTGCGACAGATTCCTACGAGCAGTACTTC; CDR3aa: CSVATDSYEQYF
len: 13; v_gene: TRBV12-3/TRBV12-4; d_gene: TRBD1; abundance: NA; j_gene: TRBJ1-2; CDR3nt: TGTGCCAGCACCTTCGGGACAGGGAATGGCTACACCTTC; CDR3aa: CASTFGTGNGYTF
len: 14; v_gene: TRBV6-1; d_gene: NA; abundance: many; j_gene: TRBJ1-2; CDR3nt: TGTGCCAGCAGTCCCGGGGGGATTATGCGGGGCTACACCTTC; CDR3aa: CASSPGGIMRGYTF
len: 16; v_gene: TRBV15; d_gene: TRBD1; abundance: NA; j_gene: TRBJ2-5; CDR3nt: TGTGCCACCAGCAGAGATCGGGGGACAGGGGGGGAGACCCAGTACTTC; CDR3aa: CATSRDRGTGGETQYF
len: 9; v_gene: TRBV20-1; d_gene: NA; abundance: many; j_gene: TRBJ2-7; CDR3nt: TGCAGTGCTTTTGAAACGCAGTACTTC; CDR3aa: CSAFETQYF
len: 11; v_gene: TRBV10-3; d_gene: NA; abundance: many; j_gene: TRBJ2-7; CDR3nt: TGTGCCATCAGTCCAGGGTACGAGCAGTACTTC; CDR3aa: CAISPGYEQYF
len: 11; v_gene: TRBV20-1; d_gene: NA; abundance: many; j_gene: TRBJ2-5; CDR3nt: TGCAGTGCGTTTTTCCAAGAGACCCAGTACTTC; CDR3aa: CSAFFQETQYF
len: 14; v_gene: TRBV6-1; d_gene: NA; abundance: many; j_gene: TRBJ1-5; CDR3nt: TGTGCCAGCAGTGAAAGAAGGGCCCCTCAGCCCCAGCATTTT; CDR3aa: CASSERRAPQPQHF
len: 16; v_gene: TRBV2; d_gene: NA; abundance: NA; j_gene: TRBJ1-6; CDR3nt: TGTGCCAGCACCACCAACAGGGAACGGTTTAATTCACCCCTCCACTTT; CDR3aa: CASTTNRERFNSPLHF
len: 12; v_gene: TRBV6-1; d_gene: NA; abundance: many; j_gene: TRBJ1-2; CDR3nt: TGTGCCAGCAGGGACACATTCTATGGCTACACCTTC; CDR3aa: CASRDTFYGYTF
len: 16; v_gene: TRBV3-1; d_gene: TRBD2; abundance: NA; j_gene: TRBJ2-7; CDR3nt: TGTGCCAGCAGTCTCTTCGGCGGACTAGCGGCGTCCGAGCAGTACTTC; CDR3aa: CASSLFGGLAASEQYF
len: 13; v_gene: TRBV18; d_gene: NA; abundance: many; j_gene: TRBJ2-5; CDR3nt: TGTGCCAGCTCACCAACGCCTCAGGAGACCCAGTACTTC; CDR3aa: CASSPTPQETQYF
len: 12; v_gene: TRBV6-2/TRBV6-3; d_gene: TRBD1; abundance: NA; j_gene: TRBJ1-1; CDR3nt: TGTGCCAGCAGTTACGGGGACAGAGCGGCTTTCTTT; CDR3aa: CASSYGDRAAFF
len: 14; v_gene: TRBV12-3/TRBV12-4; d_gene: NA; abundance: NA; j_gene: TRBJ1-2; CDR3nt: TGTGCCAGCAGTCCTTACGGGGCGGACTATGGCTACACCTTC; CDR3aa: CASSPYGADYGYTF